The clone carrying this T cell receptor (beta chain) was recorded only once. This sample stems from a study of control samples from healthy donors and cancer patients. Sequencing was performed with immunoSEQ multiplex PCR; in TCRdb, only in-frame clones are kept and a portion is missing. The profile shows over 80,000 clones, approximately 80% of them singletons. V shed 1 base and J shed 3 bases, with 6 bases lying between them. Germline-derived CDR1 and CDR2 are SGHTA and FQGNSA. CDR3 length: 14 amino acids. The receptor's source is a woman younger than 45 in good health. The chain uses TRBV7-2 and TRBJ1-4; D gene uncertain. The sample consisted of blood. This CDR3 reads CASSLETANEKLFF. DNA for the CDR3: TGTGCCAGCAGCTTAGAGACGGCTAATGAAAAACTGTTTTTT. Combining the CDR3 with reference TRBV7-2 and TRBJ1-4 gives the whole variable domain GAGVSQSPSNKVTEKGKDVELRCDPISGHTALYWYRQSLGQGLEFLIYFQGNSAPDKSGLPSDRFSAERTGGSVSTLTIQRTQQEDSAVYLCASSLETANEKLFFGSGTQLSVL.